This TCR beta chain came from a study of cytomegalovirus exposure and HLA in healthy donors. Study-level information: Early released data had around 79 million unique TCRs, all coming from HLA-typed donors.

Nominally healthy donors were sampled, though unrecorded immune exposures were likely. In the PCR, 60 Vbeta and 13 Jbeta primers were used. Source study methods: Unique TCR beta chains totaled approximately 83 million in a later count, with roughly 10 million of them shared. Data came from immunoSEQ multiplex PCR; TCRdb stores just in-frame clones and leaves some out. D and trimming come from the DNA, and the V and J calls and clone size come from that table. Of about 160,000 clones in the sample, approximately 80% were seen once. The CDR3 sequence is 16 residues long. J lost 6 bases, V lost 4 bases, and 13 bases had no gene match. The germline V gene has CDR1 SGDLS and CDR2 YYNGEE. Turning to this clone: Its antigen remains unknown.

Overall study findings and caveats: Certain indistinguishable V segments, among them TRBV6-2 and TRBV6-3, were excluded.

The receptor was derived from a man aged 30 to 45 in good health and CMV-seronegative. What was sequenced was PBMCs. This sequence joins TRBV9 and TRBJ2-3, with 8 bases lining up with TRBD1. CDR3 nucleotide sequence: TGTGCCAGCAGCCCATCGCGGGACAGGTTTTCGGATACGCAGTATTTT. This translates into CASSPSRDRFSDTQYF.